The clone carrying this T cell receptor beta chain was counted once. What it recognizes is unknown. The source of the sample is a study of cytomegalovirus exposure and HLA in healthy donors. There are 15 residues in the CDR3. Germline V gene data show CDR1 as MNHEY and CDR2 as SMNVEV (reference sequence). The ends were cut back, 3 bases at V and 1 base at J, with 13 bases in the middle. Separate from the roughly 700-subject first cohort was the 120-subject validation cohort, to which the donors belonged. Data came from immunoSEQ multiplex PCR; TCRdb stores just in-frame clones and leaves some out. The repertoire holds about 130,000 clones, with over 80% as singletons. General study points: Cytomegalovirus association was listed for 164 TCR beta chains. In vitro confirmation showed a few CMV-associated chains to be CMV antigen specific.

The receptor comes from a woman in her 30s in good health and CMV-seropositive. The genes are TRBV27 and TRBJ2-7; a weak D match, TRBD2 (6 bases). Sequences were obtained from PBMCs. The CDR3 nucleotides are TGTGCCAGCAGTTTGACGGGAGTTGGGTCCTACGAGCAGTACTTC. Its protein is CASSLTGVGSYEQYF.